Included here is one T cell receptor beta chain sequence, with context. This clone was counted a single time. No cognate antigen has been identified for it. Base quality data are lacking; no much larger clone is found one base away. From cysteine to phenylalanine, the CDR3 is 15 amino acids long. Only the CDR3 part of the read is kept: 45 bases, read in frame from the first base. After removal of 0 bases from V and 4 bases from J, the junction retains 6 bases not matched to a gene. The germline V gene gives CDR1 as KGHSH and CDR2 as LQKENI. The data are from a study of blood T cell repertoires in COVID-19 (dated by TCRdb to the early 2020s). With regard to the full study: Samples covering the acute and convalescent phases of COVID-19 were provided by collaborators in the United States, Italy and Spain. Sample metadata almost always included a de-identified subject ID, COVID-19 status, age in years and sex. The samples were drawn from the first 160 participants of the ongoing ImmuneRACE study and from roughly 1,300 subjects provided by 6 global collaborators. Where available, HLA class I and class II types were obtained from metadata supplied by the sample provider rather than from assay-based typing. The prospective study material was composed of cDNA or gDNA derived from T cells, B-cell-depleted T cells, or PBMCs. The repertoires were released in a freely available public database intended as a resource for research on the immune response to SARS-CoV-2. Subjects who had been exposed to COVID-19, were actively infected with it, or had recovered from it provided the deeply sampled blood TCRbeta repertoires that made up the dataset.

What the study reported, not specific to this receptor: The quantity of clinical and demographic metadata differed by source and by participant and was supplied without curation.

TCRbeta CDR3 regions were amplified from genomic DNA using the immunoSEQ Assay, a bias-controlled multiplex PCR. The authors' pipeline ran thus. The number of nucleated cells in each sample was estimated by amplification of reference gene primers within the assay. To quantify the absolute abundance of each unique TCRbeta CDR3 rearrangement, sequence reads were collapsed and filtered. For each sample, productive Simpson clonality was calculated as the square root of Simpson's diversity index across productive rearrangements. Sourced from immuneACCESS, this table was stored by TCRdb with only in-frame sequences that have V and J called. A share of the clones is absent; for the studies checked, an unresolved V gene accounts for under half, and the remainder has no known explanation. From that table come the V and J calls and clone size; the DNA was used to work out D and trimming. In all, the sample holds approximately 140,000 clones, and around nine tenths of those were seen once. The top ten hold around 19% of the sample.

The collaborating institutions used their own protocols to collect whole blood in K2EDTA tubes. For TCRbeta analysis, collaborators shipped samples in one of three forms: frozen whole blood, isolated PBMCs, or DNA extracted from either of those sample types. This receptor was identified in a man aged 45-65 years with active or convalescent COVID-19. The sequenced sample consisted of peripheral blood. The rearrangement combines TRBV18 with TRBJ2-7; a stretch of 7 junction bases matches TRBD1. The DNA reads as follows: TGTGCCAGCTCACCACCGGCACAGGGGCAGTACGAGCAGTACTTC. Its protein reads: CASSPPAQGQYEQYF. Beyond the CDR3, the reference TRBV18 and TRBJ2-7 genes provide the residues; the full variable domain reads: NAGVMQNPRHLVRRRGQEARLRCSPMKGHSHVYWYRQLPEEGLKFMVYLQKENIIDESGMPKERFSAEFPKEGPSILRIQQVVRGDSAAYFCASSPPAQGQYEQYFGPGTRLTVT.